Below, 25 T cell receptor beta chains from the same sample are listed, as sequenced in a study of T cell responses to AZD1222 COVID-19 vaccine. Measured with immunoSEQ multiplex PCR; TCRdb has only the in-frame clones, and not every one. The data hold under 35,000 clones, with approximately 93% observed a single time. The material sequenced was peripheral blood, taken on day 0 of AZD1222 vaccination. All receptors come from an adult in good health.

The rearrangement links TRBV7-8 to TRBJ1-2; TRBD1 is a possible D gene (6 bases). Germline V gene sequence: CDR1 SGHVS, CDR2 FQNEAQ. This CDR3 is built from 14 residues. V lost 0 bases and J lost 14, with 19 bases in between. CDR3 sequence reads: CASSLAAGVMARTF. CDR3 DNA sequence: TGTGCCAGCAGCTTAGCCGCAGGGGTGATGGCTAGGACCTTC.

V usage is TRBV6-5 and J usage is TRBJ2-5; D assignment may be TRBD1 or TRBD2 (6 bases each). V was shortened by 7 bases and J by 3 bases, with 12 bases between the two germline ends. Germline loops: CDR1 MNHEY, CDR2 SVGAGI. The CDR3 runs to 13 residues. This CDR3 reads CASIFRGEETQYF. The CDR3 DNA reads TGTGCCAGCATATTTAGGGGGGAAGAGACCCAGTACTTC.

The chain employs TRBV19 and TRBJ2-2, with 9 bases aligning to TRBD1. Germline trimming cut 5 bases from V and 5 bases from J; bases unmatched to any gene: 9. The CDR3 runs 16 residues. Germline CDR1 reads LNHDA; CDR2 reads SQIVND (reference sequence). For the CDR3, the DNA is TGTGCCAGTAGTTTTGCCGGGACAGGGTCTACCGGGGAGCTGTTTTTT. The encoded protein is CASSFAGTGSTGELFF.

This chain uses TRBV3-1 (or the pseudogene TRBV3-2) with TRBJ2-1; D is possibly TRBD2 (6 bases). This CDR3 contains 16 residues. Per germline, CDR1 LGHDT and CDR2 YNNKEL (reference sequence). V lost 0 bases to trimming and J lost 2 bases, with 11 bases between them. The CDR3 sequence: CASSQDPGGAYNEQFF. The CDR3 DNA is TGTGCCAGCAGCCAAGATCCGGGCGGGGCCTACAATGAGCAGTTCTTC.

As for this clone: Other nucleotide sequences from this sample produce the same CDR3. The chain recombines TRBV9 with TRBJ2-5, with 8 bases aligning to TRBD1. Germline V gene data show CDR1 as SGDLS and CDR2 as YYNGEE. With V trimmed by 0 bases and J by 4 bases, 5 bases remained unmatched. CDR3 size: 15 residues. The CDR3 protein is CASSVGQGARETQYF. DNA of the CDR3: TGTGCCAGCAGCGTAGGGCAGGGGGCGCGAGAGACCCAGTACTTC.

In its sample, this clone was seen once. This sequence joins TRBV6-2 or TRBV6-3 and TRBJ2-3; TRBD2 agrees at 7 bases. Looked up from germline, CDR1 is MNHEY and CDR2 is SVGEGT. V lost 3 bases to trimming and J lost 1 base; unmatched junction nucleotides: 10. The length of the CDR3 is 17 residues. Here the CDR3 DNA reads TGTGCCAGCAGTTATCTTCTTGGGAGCGGGGGCACAGATACGCAGTATTTT. Its protein is CASSYLLGSGGTDTQYF.

The chain has TRBV30 and TRBJ2-1, with D possibly TRBD1 on 7 matching bases. Germline values: CDR1 GTSNPN, CDR2 SVGIG (reference sequence). CDR3 length equals 15 residues. Trimming took off 2 bases at V and 8 bases at J, with 19 bases between the two ends. The CDR3 nucleotides are TGTGCCTGGAGTTACGGGACTTCAGGGGGGCATGAGCAGTTCTTC. This gives the protein CAWSYGTSGGHEQFF.

The V and J genes are TRBV19 and TRBJ1-1; D not resolved. Germline lookup yields CDR1 LNHDA and CDR2 SQIVND (reference sequence). This CDR3 is built from 15 residues. Trimming cost V 1 base and J 0 bases, with 9 bases left between them. The CDR3 loop is CASSIARTLNTEAFF. The DNA of the CDR3 is TGTGCCAGTAGTATAGCCCGGACTCTGAACACTGAAGCTTTCTTT. Full variable domain (remainder filled in from reference TRBV19 and TRBJ1-1): DGGITQSPKYLFRKEGQNVTLSCEQNLNHDAMYWYRQDPGQGLRLIYYSQIVNDFQKGDIAEGYSVSREKKESFPLTVTSAQKNPTAFYLCASSIARTLNTEAFFGQGTRLTVV.

This chain uses TRBV30 with TRBJ1-1; D possibly corresponds to TRBD1 (6 bases). Germline-derived CDR1 and CDR2 are GTSNPN and SVGIG (reference sequence). This CDR3 comprises 13 residues. Trimming stripped 5 bases from V and 4 bases from J, with 14 bases between. The CDR3 sequence is CAWHRAQFTEAFF. The CDR3 DNA reads as TGTGCCTGGCACAGGGCGCAGTTCACTGAAGCTTTCTTT.

The chain combines TRBV7-9 with TRBJ1-2; 10 nucleotides line up with TRBD1. CDR3 length: 14 residues. V shed 5 bases and J 8 bases; nucleotides not matched to a gene: 8. Germline V gene data show CDR1 as SEHNR and CDR2 as FQNEAQ (reference sequence). The CDR3 reads CASSPPGQGLGYTF. CDR3 in DNA: TGTGCCAGCAGCCCTCCGGGACAGGGGTTGGGCTACACCTTC.

The V and J genes are TRBV9 and TRBJ2-2; perhaps TRBD1 as D (5 bases). This CDR3 contains 16 residues. The V and J ends lost 0 bases and 4 bases respectively, with 13 bases between them. Germline CDR1 and CDR2: SGDLS and YYNGEE. The CDR3 region has the DNA TGTGCCAGCAGCGTAGATGGGGCAGTACCCACCGGGGAGCTGTTTTTT. Protein product: CASSVDGAVPTGELFF. Variable domain in full (rest from reference TRBV9 and TRBJ2-2): DSGVTQTPKHLITATGQRVTLRCSPRSGDLSVYWYQQSLDQGLQFLIQYYNGEERAKGNILERFSAQQFPDLHSELNLSSLELGDSALYFCASSVDGAVPTGELFFGEGSRLTVL.

This rearrangement joins TRBV5-4 to TRBJ2-1, with D possibly being TRBD1 (5 bases). CDR3 length equals 15 residues. V lost 3 bases and J lost 7, with 17 bases in between. Germline assignment: CDR1 SGHNT and CDR2 YYREEE (reference sequence). This CDR3 is CASSYSQGSSNEQFF. For the CDR3, the DNA is TGTGCCAGCAGCTATTCGCAGGGATCAAGTAATGAGCAGTTCTTC.

This sequence joins TRBV5-1 and TRBJ2-5; TRBD2 aligns across 7 bases. Germline loops: CDR1 SGHRS, CDR2 YFSETQ. V shed 2 bases, J shed 2 bases, and the junction held 9 bases outside the gene matches. The CDR3 length is 16 residues. DNA of the CDR3: TGCGCCAGCAGCTTCCTCGGACTAGGTCCACAAGAGACCCAGTACTTC. Translating gives CASSFLGLGPQETQYF.

The gene calls are TRBV11-2 and TRBJ1-3; a weak D match, TRBD1 (6 bases). Germline CDR1 SGHAT, CDR2 FQNNGV. The CDR3 is made up of 15 amino acids. Between the trimmed V and J ends, which lost 5 bases and 4 bases, there was a span of 15 bases. The CDR3, as DNA: TGTGCCAGCAGCCCGTCGGGGGGGCAGGGAAACACCATATATTTT. This gives the protein CASSPSGGQGNTIYF.

The chain is built from TRBV5-1 and TRBJ2-3, with TRBD1 as a possible D gene (6 bases). This CDR3 is 14 amino acids long. From germline, CDR1 is SGHRS and CDR2 YFSETQ. Trimming shortened V by 0 bases and J by 5 bases, and 10 bases separated the two germline ends. The CDR3 DNA reads as TGCGCCAGCAGCTTGGTGGGGGCGGGAGATACGCAGTATTTT. It translates to CASSLVGAGDTQYF.

This sequence joins TRBV9 and TRBJ2-3; TRBD2 matches at 10 bases. This CDR3 comprises 19 residues. Trimming at V came to 0 bases and at J to 1 base, leaving 11 bases not matched to a gene. CDR1 is SGDLS and CDR2 is YYNGEE in the germline V gene. The CDR3 nucleotides are TGTGCCAGCAGCGTAGGGCTGGGTAGCGGGGGGTCGCGCACAGATACGCAGTATTTT. This gives the protein CASSVGLGSGGSRTDTQYF.

V is TRBV5-8 and J is TRBJ2-2, with 7 bases aligning to TRBD1. The CDR3 has 15 amino acids. V lost 4 bases, J lost 6 bases, and 9 bases stayed unmatched. The germline CDR1 and CDR2 sequences are SGHTS and YDEGEE. As DNA, the CDR3 is TGTGCCAGCAGCACCCCCGGGACAGCACCCGGGGAGCTGTTTTTT. Its protein product is CASSTPGTAPGELFF. The full variable domain, rest sourced from reference TRBV5-8 and TRBJ2-2, is EAGVTQSPTHLIKTRGQQATLRCSPISGHTSVYWYQQALGLGLQFLLWYDEGEERNRGNFPPRFSGRQFPNYSSELNVNALELEDSALYLCASSTPGTAPGELFFGEGSRLTVL.

This clone was observed once. This chain connects TRBV23-1 to TRBJ2-1; the D gene is possibly TRBD1 (5 bases). TRBV23-1 is identified as an open reading frame with a role that is uncertain. Trimming took 4 bases from V and 6 from J, leaving 25 bases between them. The CDR3 consists of 18 residues. CDR3 loop: CASSLTLPQGWVPNEQFF. CDR3 nucleotides: TGCGCCAGCAGTCTGACTCTTCCCCAGGGTTGGGTTCCCAATGAGCAGTTCTTC.

V is TRBV6-2 or TRBV6-3 and J is TRBJ2-1; D not certain. The ends were cut back, 3 bases at V and 0 bases at J, with 9 bases in the middle. In germline, CDR1 is MNHEY, CDR2 SVGEGT. CDR3 length: 15 residues. The CDR3 DNA reads TGTGCCAGCAGTTATCTCCCTAGCTCCTACAATGAGCAGTTCTTC. Translated, it gives CASSYLPSSYNEQFF.

This chain links TRBV3-1 (or the pseudogene TRBV3-2) with TRBJ1-1, with D possibly matching TRBD1 (6 bases). Trimming shortened V by 1 base and J by 5 bases, and 11 bases separated the two germline ends. Germline V gives CDR1 LGHDT, CDR2 YNNKEL (reference sequence). The CDR3 loop spans 14 amino acids. The CDR3 coding sequence is TGTGCCAGCAGCCAAGGTCCAGGGGAGACTGAAGCTTTCTTT. Residues: CASSQGPGETEAFF.

DNA for the CDR3: TGTGCTAGTGGTTTGCCGAGGGTACAAGCTTTCTTT. It translates to CASGLPRVQAFF. This chain uses TRBV12-5 with TRBJ1-1; D remains unclear. The CDR3 is 12 amino acids. The V and J ends lost 2 bases and 9 bases respectively, with 10 bases between them. Germline CDR1 LGHNT, CDR2 FRNRAP.

The rearrangement uses TRBV6-1 and TRBJ1-5; TRBD1 matches at 7 bases. CDR3 size: 20 residues. Per the germline V gene, CDR1 is MNHNS and CDR2 is SASEGT. V gave up 0 bases and J gave up 2 bases; unmatched junction bases: 16. CDR3 residues: CASSEALAVGTTGGNQPQHF. DNA for the CDR3: TGTGCCAGCAGTGAAGCGTTAGCTGTTGGCACCACAGGGGGCAATCAGCCCCAGCATTTT.

The V gene is TRBV18, the J gene TRBJ1-1, with D maybe TRBD1 (5 bases). Germline V lookup: CDR1 KGHSH, CDR2 LQKENI. There are 12 residues in the CDR3. Trimming removed 8 bases at V and 3 bases at J, with 10 bases between. CDR3 coding DNA: TGTGCCAGCCTCAGGGAAGACACTGAAGCTTTCTTT. Translating it yields CASLREDTEAFF.

The chain couples TRBV4-3 to TRBJ1-6; 8 nucleotides match TRBD1. Germline CDR1 LGHNA, CDR2 YSLEER. Unmatched junction bases numbered 5, after V lost 0 bases and J lost 7 bases. The CDR3 extends over 16 amino acids. CDR3 sequence reads: CASSQEPRTGNSPLHF. For the CDR3, the DNA is TGCGCCAGCAGCCAAGAACCCCGGACAGGGAATTCACCCCTCCACTTT.

This clone showed up just once. The J gene is TRBJ2-1, the V gene TRBV11-3, with TRBD1 matching over 7 bases. The V gene end was trimmed by 4 bases and the J gene end by 0 bases; junction bases not matched to a gene: 0. The CDR3 extends over 14 amino acids. Germline V gene data show CDR1 as SGHNT and CDR2 as YENEEA. The CDR3 sequence is CASSWDSSYNEQFF. DNA of the CDR3: TGTGCCAGCAGCTGGGACAGCTCCTACAATGAGCAGTTCTTC.